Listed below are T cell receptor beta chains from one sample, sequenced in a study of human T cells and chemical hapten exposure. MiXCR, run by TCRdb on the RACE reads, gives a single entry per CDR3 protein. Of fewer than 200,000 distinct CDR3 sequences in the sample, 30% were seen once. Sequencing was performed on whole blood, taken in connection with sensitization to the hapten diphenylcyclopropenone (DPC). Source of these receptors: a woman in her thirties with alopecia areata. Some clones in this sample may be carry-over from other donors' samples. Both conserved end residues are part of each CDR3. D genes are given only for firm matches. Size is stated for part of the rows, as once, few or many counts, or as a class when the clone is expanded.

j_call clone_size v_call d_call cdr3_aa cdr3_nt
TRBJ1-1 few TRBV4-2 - CASSQGGPAGEVGAFF TGTGCCAGCAGCCAAGGAGGGCCGGCAGGGGAGGTTGGAGCTTTCTTT
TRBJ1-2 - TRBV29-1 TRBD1 CSVEAGTANYGYTF TGCAGCGTTGAAGCCGGGACAGCTAACTATGGCTACACCTTC
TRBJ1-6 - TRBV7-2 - CASSLNRPGNGSPLHF TGTGCCAGCAGCTTAAATCGCCCAGGTAACGGATCACCCCTCCACTTT
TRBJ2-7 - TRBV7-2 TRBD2 CASSLASGTTYEQYF TGTGCCAGCAGCTTAGCTAGCGGGACCACCTACGAGCAGTACTTC
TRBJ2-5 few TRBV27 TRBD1 CASKGWTGGSETQYF TGTGCCAGCAAGGGTTGGACAGGGGGATCGGAGACCCAGTACTTC
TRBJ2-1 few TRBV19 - CASRNRGRPYNEQFF TGTGCCAGTAGAAACCGAGGACGCCCCTACAATGAGCAGTTCTTC
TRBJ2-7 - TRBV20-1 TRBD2 CSAPTSGSYEQYF TGCAGTGCCCCGACCAGCGGGAGCTACGAGCAGTACTTC
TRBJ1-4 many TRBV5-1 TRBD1 CASSKPEQGAFEKLFF TGCGCCAGCAGCAAACCCGAACAGGGGGCTTTTGAAAAACTGTTTTTT
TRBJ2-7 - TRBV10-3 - CAISGQIKARLYEQYF TGTGCCATCTCAGGCCAGATCAAAGCGAGACTCTACGAGCAGTACTTC
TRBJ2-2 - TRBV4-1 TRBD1 CASSSYGQGGGTGELFF TGCGCCAGCAGCAGCTACGGACAGGGAGGTGGCACCGGGGAGCTGTTTTTT
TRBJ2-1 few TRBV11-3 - CASSSLHGSREQFF TGTGCCAGCAGCTCTTTACACGGATCAAGGGAGCAGTTCTTC
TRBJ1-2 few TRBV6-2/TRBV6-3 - CASSYRGTYGYTF TGTGCCAGCAGTTACCGGGGAACCTATGGCTACACCTTC
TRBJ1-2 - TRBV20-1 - CSAMGQGNYRGYTF TGCAGTGCTATGGGCCAGGGGAACTATCGTGGCTACACCTTC
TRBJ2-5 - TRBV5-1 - CASTPGGGVETQYF TGCGCCAGCACTCCCGGAGGAGGCGTGGAGACCCAGTACTTC
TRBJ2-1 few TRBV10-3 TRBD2 CAISVALAGDTYNEQFF TGTGCCATCAGCGTCGCACTAGCGGGAGACACCTACAATGAGCAGTTCTTC
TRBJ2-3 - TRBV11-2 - CASSLAATASTDTQYF TGTGCCAGCAGCTTAGCCGCAACAGCTAGCACAGATACGCAGTATTTT
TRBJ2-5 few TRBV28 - CASSLRSIGQFQETQYF TGTGCCAGCAGTTTGAGGTCCATCGGACAGTTCCAAGAGACCCAGTACTTC
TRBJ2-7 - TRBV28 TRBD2 CASSLPGGDYEQYF TGTGCCAGCAGTCTACCGGGGGGGGACTACGAGCAGTACTTC
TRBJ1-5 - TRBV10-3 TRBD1 CAISPTGNNQPQHF TGTGCCATCAGTCCGACAGGGAACAATCAGCCCCAGCATTTT
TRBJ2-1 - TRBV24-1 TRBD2 CATRAGGQGEQFF TGTGCCACCAGAGCGGGGGGGCAGGGTGAGCAGTTCTTC
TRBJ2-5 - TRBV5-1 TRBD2 CASSLGLAGLRETQYF TGCGCCAGCAGCTTGGGACTAGCGGGTTTAAGAGAGACCCAGTACTTC
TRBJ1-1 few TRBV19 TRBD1 CASSIRQGTEAFF TGTGCCAGTAGTATAAGACAGGGAACTGAAGCTTTCTTT
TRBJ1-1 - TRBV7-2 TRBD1 CASSRTTGGIVEAFF TGTGCCAGCAGCCGCACCACAGGGGGAATTGTTGAAGCTTTCTTT
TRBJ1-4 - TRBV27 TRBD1 CASSLTGTGYEKLFF TGTGCCAGCAGTTTAACCGGGACAGGGTATGAAAAACTGTTTTTT
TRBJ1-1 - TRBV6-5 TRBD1 CASSPVSSTGRTEAFF TGTGCCAGCAGTCCTGTTTCCTCGACAGGGCGAACTGAAGCTTTCTTT
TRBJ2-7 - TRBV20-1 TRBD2 CSARVGGGYEQYF TGCAGTGCTAGAGTGGGCGGGGGCTACGAGCAGTACTTC
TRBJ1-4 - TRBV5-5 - CASSPRPTDGEKLFF TGTGCCAGCAGCCCTAGGCCAACCGATGGAGAAAAACTGTTTTTT